This T cell receptor (beta chain) was captured in a study of blood T cell repertoires in COVID-19. Study-wide context: There were acute and convalescent COVID-19 samples, and they came from the United States, Italy and Spain. PBMCs, B-cell-depleted T cells, or T cells provided the cDNA or gDNA that made up the material.

The table lists this clone with a few counts. The J segment lost 5 bases and the V segment lost 7 bases, leaving 11 bases of the junction unmatched. Germline loops: CDR1 MNHEY, CDR2 SVGAGI. CDR3 length: 15 residues. As handled by the study authors: Amplification of reference gene primers provided the estimated nucleated cell counts. Data came from immunoSEQ multiplex PCR; TCRdb stores just in-frame clones and leaves some out. V, J and clone size derive from that table, while D and trimming were established from the DNA sequence. The sample has tens of thousands of clones; around 88% are singletons. This rearrangement joins TRBV6-5 to TRBJ2-5; 9 nucleotides align to TRBD1. Sample: peripheral blood. The clonotype originates from a woman older than 75 with acute or convalescent COVID-19. Here the CDR3 reads CASKGTGISTETQYF. The CDR3 DNA reads as TGTGCCAGCAAAGGGACAGGGATTAGCACGGAGACCCAGTACTTC.